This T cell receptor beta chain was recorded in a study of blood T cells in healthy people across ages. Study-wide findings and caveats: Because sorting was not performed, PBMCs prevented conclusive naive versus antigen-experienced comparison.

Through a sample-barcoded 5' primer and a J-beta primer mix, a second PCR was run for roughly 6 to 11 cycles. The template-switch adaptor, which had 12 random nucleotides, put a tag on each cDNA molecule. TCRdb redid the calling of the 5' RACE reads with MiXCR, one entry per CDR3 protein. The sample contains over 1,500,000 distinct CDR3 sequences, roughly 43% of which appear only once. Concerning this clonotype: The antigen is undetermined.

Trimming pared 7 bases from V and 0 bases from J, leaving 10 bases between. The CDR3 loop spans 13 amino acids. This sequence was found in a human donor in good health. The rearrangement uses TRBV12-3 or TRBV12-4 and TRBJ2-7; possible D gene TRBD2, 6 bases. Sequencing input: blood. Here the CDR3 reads CASNGGPSYEQYF. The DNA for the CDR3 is TGTGCCAGCAACGGAGGGCCCTCCTACGAGCAGTACTTC.